The 29 T cell receptor beta chains listed next were all sequenced from one sample in a study of PD-1 blockade in mismatch repair-deficient tumors. This table comes from immunoSEQ multiplex PCR, and its TCRdb copy is limited to in-frame clones, with some not included. The data show 90,000 to 130,000 clones, with 70% to 80% seen just once and 4% to 6% held by the top ten. Sequencing was performed on peripheral blood, taken roughly 60 weeks after starting pembrolizumab. The source is an adult with mismatch repair-deficient cancer.

V gene TRBV27 combines with J gene TRBJ2-2; maybe TRBD1 (5 bases). The CDR3 is 15 amino acids. The ends were cut back, 6 bases at V and 7 bases at J, with 18 bases in the middle. The germline V gene has CDR1 MNHEY and CDR2 SMNVEV (reference sequence). CDR3 bases: TGTGCCAGCAGAGCGCAGGGAAGGGTGGTCGGGGAGCTGTTTTTT. Residues: CASRAQGRVVGELFF.

V gene TRBV28 combines with J gene TRBJ2-1; D possibly corresponds to TRBD2 (6 bases). The germline CDR1 and CDR2 sequences are MDHEN and SYDVKM. The length of the CDR3 is 15 residues. V lost 6 bases, J lost 0 bases, and 12 bases lay in between. This CDR3 reads CASSPYGSSYNEQFF. In DNA form, the CDR3 reads TGTGCCAGCAGCCCTTACGGGAGCTCCTACAATGAGCAGTTCTTC.

The V gene is TRBV11-3, the J gene TRBJ2-3, with D unresolved. CDR3 length: 13 residues. Per germline, CDR1 SGHNT and CDR2 YENEEA. V was shortened by 1 base and J by 4 bases, with 6 bases between the two germline ends. CDR3 protein: CASSLGIADTQYF. CDR3 bases: TGTGCCAGCAGCTTAGGGATTGCAGATACGCAGTATTTT. Together with reference TRBV11-3 and TRBJ2-3, the CDR3 gives the full variable domain: EAGVVQSPRYKIIEKKQPVAFWCNPISGHNTLYWYLQNLGQGPELLIRYENEEAVDDSQLPKDRFSAERLKGVDSTLKIQPAELGDSAVYLCASSLGIADTQYFGPGTRLTVL.

This sequence joins TRBV27 and TRBJ2-3; D is unclear. The CDR3 totals 13 residues. Germline loops: CDR1 MNHEY, CDR2 SMNVEV (reference sequence). Trimming cost V 3 bases and J 4 bases, with 8 bases left between them. CDR3 sequence: CASSFGFADTQYF. DNA of the CDR3: TGTGCCAGCAGTTTTGGATTCGCAGATACGCAGTATTTT.

This clone appeared once. This CDR3 is CASSLGTDTQYF. CDR3 bases: TGTGCCAGCAGCTTAGGAACGGATACGCAGTATTTT. The chain is built from TRBV11-2 and TRBJ2-3; unclear D gene. Germline V gene sequence: CDR1 SGHAT, CDR2 FQNNGV. The CDR3 loop spans 12 amino acids. V shed 1 base and J shed 6 bases, with 5 bases lying between them.

The rearrangement joins TRBV7-9 to TRBJ2-7, with no clear D. The V end was cut by 2 bases, the J end by 1 base, with 9 bases between. CDR1 and CDR2 (germline): SEHNR, FQNEAQ (reference sequence). CDR3 length equals 14 residues. The CDR3: CASSLSIRSYEQYF. The CDR3 nucleotides are TGTGCCAGCAGCTTATCCATCAGGTCCTACGAGCAGTACTTC. The whole variable domain, filled in from reference TRBV7-9 and TRBJ2-7, reads DTGVSQNPRHKITKRGQNVTFRCDPISEHNRLYWYRQTLGQGPEFLTYFQNEAQLEKSRLLSDRFSAERPKGSFSTLEIQRTEQGDSAMYLCASSLSIRSYEQYFGPGTRLTVT.

This clone has a handful of counts. The V gene is TRBV7-2, the J gene TRBJ2-1, with D possibly matching TRBD2 (6 bases). Deletions cut 4 bases from V and 10 bases from J, with 8 bases between. Germline CDR1 SGHTA, CDR2 FQGNSA. CDR3 length: 11 residues. The CDR3 DNA is TGTGCCAGCAGCTCCGGACTAGAGCAGTTCTTC. It is translated as CASSSGLEQFF.

The chain links TRBV5-1 to TRBJ2-7, with D possibly TRBD2 on 6 matching bases. V was pared by 3 bases and J by 2 bases, with 15 bases between. The CDR3 runs 15 residues. Germline V lookup: CDR1 SGHRS, CDR2 YFSETQ. CDR3 loop: CASSYLADNPYEQYF. CDR3 nucleotide sequence: TGCGCCAGCAGCTACTTAGCGGATAACCCCTACGAGCAGTACTTC.

The chain joins TRBV6-5 to TRBJ1-5; D is uncertain. Between the trimmed V and J ends, which lost 2 bases and 5 bases, there was a span of 7 bases. This CDR3 comprises 13 residues. Germline V lookup: CDR1 MNHEY, CDR2 SVGAGI. CDR3 sequence: CASSYRSDQPQHF. CDR3 sequence (DNA): TGTGCCAGCAGTTACCGGTCTGATCAGCCCCAGCATTTT.

This chain connects TRBV7-2 to TRBJ1-2; 9 nucleotides agree with TRBD1. Per germline, CDR1 SGHTA and CDR2 FQGNSA. The V and J ends lost 5 bases and 4 bases, in that order; junction bases with no gene match: 2. There are 13 residues in the CDR3. The CDR3 sequence is CASSLGQGYGYTF. In DNA form, the CDR3 reads TGTGCCAGCAGCCTGGGACAGGGCTATGGCTACACCTTC. Drawing the rest from reference TRBV7-2 and TRBJ1-2, the complete variable domain is GAGVSQSPSNKVTEKGKDVELRCDPISGHTALYWYRQSLGQGLEFLIYFQGNSAPDKSGLPSDRFSAERTGGSVSTLTIQRTQQEDSAVYLCASSLGQGYGYTFGSGTRLTVV.

The rearrangement uses TRBV30 and TRBJ2-6, with D perhaps matching TRBD1 (6 bases). Germline V lookup: CDR1 GTSNPN, CDR2 SVGIG (reference sequence). Between the trimmed V and J ends, which lost 2 bases and 0 bases, there was a span of 14 bases. The CDR3 consists of 17 residues. The CDR3 nucleotides are TGTGCCTGGAGTACAGGGCGGACAGCCTCTGGGGCCAACGTCCTGACTTTC. This translates into CAWSTGRTASGANVLTF.

The chain recombines TRBV7-6 with TRBJ2-4, with a possible D match to TRBD2 (6 bases). Between the trimmed V and J ends, which lost 5 bases and 2 bases, there was a span of 22 bases. Germline V gives CDR1 SGHVS, CDR2 FNYEAQ. This CDR3 region has 18 residues. For the CDR3, the DNA is TGTGCCAGCAGCCCATACCAAGGAGGGGTTGAAACCAAAAACATTCAGTACTTC. Translation gives CASSPYQGGVETKNIQYF.

This clone was picked up a small number of times. The chain joins TRBV30 to TRBJ1-5; maybe TRBD1 (6 bases). The V end lost 2 bases, the J end lost 5 bases, and 19 bases lay between the germline ends. The CDR3 contains 16 residues. The germline CDR1 and CDR2 sequences are GTSNPN and SVGIG (reference sequence). CDR3 loop: CAWSRSRVGADQPQHF. The CDR3 nucleotides read TGTGCCTGGAGTAGGTCGCGAGTGGGGGCCGATCAGCCCCAGCATTTT. The full variable domain, with the rest looked up from reference TRBV30 and TRBJ1-5, is SQTIHQWPATLVQPVGSPLSLECTVEGTSNPNLYWYRQAAGRGLQLLFYSVGIGQISSEVPQNLSASRPQDRQFILSSKKLLLSDSGFYLCAWSRSRVGADQPQHFGDGTRLSIL.

The chain links TRBV5-5 to TRBJ2-1; 7 positions match TRBD2. CDR3 size: 16 residues. V was clipped by 4 bases and J by 4 bases; unmatched bases: 11. The germline V gene encodes CDR1 SGHKS and CDR2 YYEKEE (reference sequence). The CDR3 DNA is TGTGCCAGCAGCCCAGCCCCAGCGGGGATTTACAATGAGCAGTTCTTC. It yields the protein CASSPAPAGIYNEQFF.

J is TRBJ2-2 and V is TRBV18; D is unclear. V lost 4 bases, J lost 0 bases, and 12 bases lay in between. CDR1 is KGHSH and CDR2 is LQKENI in the germline V gene. The CDR3 totals 16 residues. CDR3 DNA sequence: TGTGCCAGCTCACGGCTGAGCCGGACGAACACCGGGGAGCTGTTTTTT. As protein: CASSRLSRTNTGELFF. Variable domain in full (rest from reference TRBV18 and TRBJ2-2): NAGVMQNPRHLVRRRGQEARLRCSPMKGHSHVYWYRQLPEEGLKFMVYLQKENIIDESGMPKERFSAEFPKEGPSILRIQQVVRGDSAAYFCASSRLSRTNTGELFFGEGSRLTVL.

This chain links TRBV6-1 with TRBJ1-4; weak D call: TRBD1 (5 bases). Deletions cut 4 bases from V and 5 bases from J, with 11 bases between. In germline, CDR1 is MNHNS, CDR2 SASEGT. CDR3 size: 14 residues. This CDR3 is CASSVSRGNEKLFF. CDR3 bases: TGTGCCAGCAGTGTAAGTCGGGGGAATGAAAAACTGTTTTTT.

V usage is TRBV5-8 and J usage is TRBJ1-2, with TRBD1 matching over 7 bases. This CDR3 has 14 residues. Germline lookup yields CDR1 SGHTS and CDR2 YDEGEE. Trimming at V came to 5 bases and at J to 2 bases, leaving 6 bases not matched to a gene. CDR3 coding DNA: TGTGCCAGCAGTCAAGGACAGGCCAACTATGGCTACACCTTC. This sequence encodes CASSQGQANYGYTF.

J is TRBJ2-7 and V is TRBV7-6, with TRBD1 matching 9 bases. The germline CDR1 and CDR2 sequences are SGHVS and FNYEAQ. The junction had 5 bases not matched to a gene; V was cut back by 5 bases and J by 6 bases. The CDR3 contains 13 residues. DNA of the CDR3: TGTGCCAGCAGCGCTCCGACAGGGGGCGAGCAGTACTTC. Encoded protein: CASSAPTGGEQYF.

This clone appeared once. J is TRBJ2-3 and V is TRBV7-3; maybe TRBD2 (6 bases). Trimming cost V 1 base and J 5 bases, with 10 bases left between them. The CDR3 totals 14 residues. Germline V lookup: CDR1 SGHTA, CDR2 FQGTGA. The CDR3 sequence is CASSLMGGIDTQYF. CDR3 DNA sequence: TGTGCCAGCAGCTTAATGGGGGGAATAGATACGCAGTATTTT.

The chain is built from TRBV27 and TRBJ2-6, with a weak D call TRBD2 (5 bases). In germline, CDR1 is MNHEY, CDR2 SMNVEV (reference sequence). This CDR3 is 15 amino acids long. V was pared by 5 bases and J by 1 base, with 9 bases between. The CDR3 nucleotides read TGTGCCAGCAGTCTATTAGCGTCTGGGGCCAACGTCCTGACTTTC. It yields the protein CASSLLASGANVLTF.

The chain carries TRBV6-5 and TRBJ1-2, with TRBD1 matching 8 bases. Germline V lookup: CDR1 MNHEY, CDR2 SVGAGI. V gave up 5 bases and J gave up 2 bases; unmatched junction bases: 4. The CDR3 has 14 residues. The chain's CDR3 is CASSPRDRNYGYTF. DNA for the CDR3: TGTGCCAGCAGTCCCCGGGACAGGAACTATGGCTACACCTTC.

The table lists this clone with many counts. The CDR3 bases are TGTGCCAGCAGCTTAGGACTAGCGGGAACCTACGAGCAGTACTTC. Translated, it gives CASSLGLAGTYEQYF. V gene TRBV7-9 combines with J gene TRBJ2-7, with 11 bases that match TRBD2. J was trimmed by 2 bases and V by 1 base; bases with no gene match: 1. The CDR3 runs 15 residues. From germline, CDR1 is SEHNR and CDR2 FQNEAQ (reference sequence). Combining the CDR3 with reference TRBV7-9 and TRBJ2-7 gives the whole variable domain DTGVSQNPRHKITKRGQNVTFRCDPISEHNRLYWYRQTLGQGPEFLTYFQNEAQLEKSRLLSDRFSAERPKGSFSTLEIQRTEQGDSAMYLCASSLGLAGTYEQYFGPGTRLTVT.

The chain uses TRBV18 and TRBJ2-5; D unclear. The CDR3 is 12 residues long. Trimming took off 2 bases at V and 5 bases at J, with 6 bases between the two ends. Germline CDR1 KGHSH, CDR2 LQKENI. DNA of the CDR3: TGTGCCAGCTCACCAACTCGGGAGACCCAGTACTTC. As protein: CASSPTRETQYF.

The J gene is TRBJ1-1, the V gene TRBV11-3; D is unresolved. Germline CDR1 is SGHNT and CDR2 is YENEEA. V was shortened by 5 bases and J by 3 bases, with 13 bases between the two germline ends. The CDR3 runs 14 residues. CDR3 sequence reads: CASSLPGEDTEAFF. The CDR3, as DNA: TGTGCCAGCAGCCTTCCGGGAGAGGACACTGAAGCTTTCTTT.

The chain links TRBV18 to TRBJ2-1, with 11 bases that match TRBD2. CDR3 length: 14 residues. The V gene end was trimmed by 3 bases and the J gene end by 9 bases; junction bases not matched to a gene: 4. The V gene's germline CDR1 is KGHSH and CDR2 LQKENI. The CDR3 DNA follows: TGTGCCAGCTCACCTAGCGGGAGGGGCACTGAGCAGTTCTTC. Its translation: CASSPSGRGTEQFF.

The V gene is TRBV6-5, the J gene TRBJ2-7, with TRBD1 matching over 11 bases. This CDR3 has 13 amino acids. With V trimmed by 6 bases and J by 4 bases, 2 bases remained unmatched. Per the germline V gene, CDR1 is MNHEY and CDR2 is SVGAGI. The CDR3 nucleotides are TGTGCCAGCAGCCGGGACAGGGGGTACGAGCAGTACTTC. Translating gives CASSRDRGYEQYF.

The J gene is TRBJ2-3, the V gene TRBV21-1; no check of the table's D call, TRBD2, against the DNA was made. TRBV21-1 is given as a pseudogene. There are 20 residues in the CDR3. The CDR3 region is CASSKDWPSGRRVGTDTQYF. In DNA, the CDR3 is TGTGCCAGCAGCAAAGACTGGCCTAGCGGGAGGCGGGTGGGCACAGATACGCAGTATTTT.

The chain uses TRBV7-8 and TRBJ1-2; no reliable D call. The CDR3 is made up of 13 amino acids. Germline values: CDR1 SGHVS, CDR2 FQNEAQ. Trimming cost V 1 base and J 8 bases, with 11 bases left between them. CDR3 coding DNA: TGTGCCAGCAGCTTAGAGCGGTGGAGCGGCTACACCTTC. This sequence encodes CASSLERWSGYTF.

The chain carries TRBV5-1 and TRBJ2-2, with TRBD2 matching 8 bases. The CDR3 consists of 15 residues. CDR1 and CDR2 from the germline V gene are SGHRS and YFSETQ. V shed 4 bases and J 4 bases; nucleotides not matched to a gene: 6. As DNA, the CDR3 is TGCGCCAGCAGCCCCCGGGAGGGTTCCACCGGGGAGCTGTTTTTT. Translating gives CASSPREGSTGELFF.